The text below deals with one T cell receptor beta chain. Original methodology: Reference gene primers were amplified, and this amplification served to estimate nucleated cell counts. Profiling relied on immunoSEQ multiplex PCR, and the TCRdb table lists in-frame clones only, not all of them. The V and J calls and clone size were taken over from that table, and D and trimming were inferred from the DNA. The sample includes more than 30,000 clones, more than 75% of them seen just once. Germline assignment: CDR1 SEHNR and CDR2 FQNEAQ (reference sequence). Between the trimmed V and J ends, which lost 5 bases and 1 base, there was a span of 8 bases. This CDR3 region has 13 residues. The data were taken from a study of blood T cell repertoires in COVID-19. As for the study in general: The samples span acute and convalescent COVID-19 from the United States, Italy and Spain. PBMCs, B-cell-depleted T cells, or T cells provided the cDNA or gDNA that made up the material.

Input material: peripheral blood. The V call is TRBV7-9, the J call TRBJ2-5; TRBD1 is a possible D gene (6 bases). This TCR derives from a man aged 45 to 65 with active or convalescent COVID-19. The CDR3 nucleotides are TGTGCCAGCAGCCCGACAGGCCAAGAGACCCAGTACTTC. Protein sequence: CASSPTGQETQYF.